The 6 T cell receptor beta chains presented below share a single source sample, sequenced in a study of graft-versus-host responses after intestinal transplantation. TCRdb's table, derived via immunoSEQ multiplex PCR, lists solely in-frame clones and lacks some. The sample consists of 20,000 or so clones, 80% to 95% of them appearing once. The source material was PBMCs, sampled 350 to 400 days after transplant. The receptors shown here come from a human patient who received an intestinal transplant, so some T cells may come from the graft donor.

The chain uses TRBV20-1 and TRBJ2-7; D remains ambiguous. Germline CDR1 reads DFQATT; CDR2 reads SNEGSKA (reference sequence). Trimming took 4 bases from V and 3 from J, leaving 7 bases between them. The CDR3 length is 11 residues. Written as DNA, the CDR3 is TGCAGTGCTACCCTAGACTACGAGCAGTACTTC. Amino acid sequence: CSATLDYEQYF.

The chain couples TRBV7-3 to TRBJ2-1, with TRBD2 matching 10 bases. Trimming cost V 1 base and J 7 bases; bases outside gene matches: 7. Germline CDR1 and CDR2: SGHTA and FQGTGA. CDR3 length equals 16 residues. The CDR3 coding sequence is TGTGCCAGCAGCTTAAACCCTAGCGGGGGTAGAAATGAGCAGTTCTTC. Translation: CASSLNPSGGRNEQFF.

This chain links TRBV6-4 with TRBJ2-3; 12 nucleotides align to TRBD2. The CDR3 is 14 amino acids. Per the germline V gene, CDR1 is MRHNA and CDR2 is SNTAGT. Losses at the gene ends were 2 bases for V and 6 bases for J; bases not matched to a gene: 0. The CDR3 DNA reads as TGTGCCAGCAGTGACGGGACTAGCGGGGATACGCAGTATTTT. This codes for CASSDGTSGDTQYF.

This clone was recorded only once. The chain combines TRBV18 with TRBJ2-2; D is unresolved. V lost 1 base and J 1 base, leaving 1 base between the germline ends. The V gene's germline CDR1 is KGHSH and CDR2 LQKENI. CDR3 length: 13 amino acids. CDR3: CASSPLNTGELFF. The DNA for the CDR3 is TGTGCCAGCTCACCACTGAACACCGGGGAGCTGTTTTTT.

The chain combines TRBV12-5 with TRBJ2-3; D unclear. Germline CDR1 and CDR2: LGHNT and FRNRAP. V lost 0 bases, J lost 4 bases, and 2 bases lay in between. The length of the CDR3 is 12 residues. The CDR3 spells CASGLVPDTQYF. CDR3 in DNA: TGTGCTAGTGGTTTGGTACCAGATACGCAGTATTTT. Full variable domain (remainder filled in from reference TRBV12-5 and TRBJ2-3): DARVTQTPRHKVTEMGQEVTMRCQPILGHNTVFWYRQTMMQGLELLAYFRNRAPLDDSGMPKDRFSAEMPDATLATLKIQPSEPRDSAVYFCASGLVPDTQYFGPGTRLTVL.

The V and J genes are TRBV6-5 and TRBJ2-7; tentatively, D is TRBD2 (5 bases). CDR3 length equals 14 residues. Per the germline V gene, CDR1 is MNHEY and CDR2 is SVGAGI. Deletions cut 4 bases from V and 7 bases from J, with 17 bases between. The CDR3 nucleotides read TGTGCCAGCAGTTCGGCGGGCCAATGGGGTGAGCAGTACTTC. It translates to CASSSAGQWGEQYF.